A single TCR beta chain is shown here with its context. What antigen it recognizes has not been identified. No much larger clone exists at a distance of one base, and base qualities are not known. In the prospective study, participants were roughly 18 to 89 years old, resided in about two dozen geographic areas of the United States, and were enrolled through a virtual design. To assign participants to cohorts, the prospective study relied on clinical history that participants themselves reported in a screening survey and a study questionnaire. Recovered participants in ImmuneRACE Cohort 3 were defined as having two consecutive negative NP/OP PCR tests, clearance from a healthcare professional, or resolution of symptoms. Mobile phlebotomists in the prospective study collected whole blood, serum and a nasopharyngeal or oropharyngeal swab from every participant. Additional blood draws and questionnaires over a 2-month period could optionally be provided by prospective study participants. Before DNA extraction, blood samples from the prospective study were shipped at room temperature or frozen.

The record originates from a study of blood T cell repertoires in COVID-19 (dated by TCRdb to the early 2020s). General notes on the study: Collaborator samples came from the United States, Italy and Spain and covered acute and convalescent phases of COVID-19. Where HLA class I and class II types were available, the types were taken from metadata supplied by the sample provider, not from assay-based typing. Nearly every sample came with metadata listing a de-identified subject ID, COVID-19 status, age in years and sex. Samples were obtained from the ongoing ImmuneRACE study (first 160 participants) and from about 1,300 subjects provided by 6 global collaborators. The repertoires were released in a freely available public database meant as a resource for research on the immune response to SARS-CoV-2. Deeply sampled blood TCRbeta repertoires from subjects exposed to, actively infected with, or recovered from COVID-19 were included in the dataset. The prospective study material was composed of cDNA or gDNA derived from T cells, B-cell-depleted T cells, or PBMCs.

General conclusions and limits of the study: Clinical and demographic metadata were provided uncurated, with the amount varying by source and participant.

The germline V gene (reference sequence) gives CDR1 as GTSNPN and CDR2 as SVGIG. From the cysteine through the phenylalanine, the CDR3 covers 15 amino acids. The kept DNA is CDR3 alone, 45 bases in frame from the first base. At the junction V is shortened by 0 bases and J by 5 bases; bases outside the gene matches: 5. TCRbeta CDR3 regions were amplified from genomic DNA using the immunoSEQ Assay, a bias-controlled multiplex PCR. The paper's data handling went like this. Nucleated cell counts per sample were estimated from amplification of reference gene primers within the assay. To quantify the absolute abundance of each unique TCRbeta CDR3 rearrangement, sequence reads were collapsed and filtered. For each sample, productive Simpson clonality was calculated by taking the square root of Simpson's diversity index across productive rearrangements. In TCRdb, the immuneACCESS table is reduced to in-frame sequences with V and J assigned. These tables do not hold every clone; where another copy was compared, an unresolved V gene accounts for under half, and the others remain unexplained. For V, J and clone size, that table is used; D and trimming come from the DNA. The sample table contains about 270,000 clones; only one count was recorded for approximately 86% of them. Approximately 2.6% of the sample goes to the ten largest clones.

The chain is encoded by TRBV30 joined to TRBJ2-1; 9 central nucleotides agree with TRBD2. The receptor was isolated from a woman younger than 30 who had recovered from COVID-19. The sample comprised PBMCs or T cells enriched from blood (not recorded which). Read as DNA, the sequence is TGTGCCTGGAGTGTCGGTCTAGCGGGGCACAATGAGCAGTTCTTC. This codes for CAWSVGLAGHNEQFF.